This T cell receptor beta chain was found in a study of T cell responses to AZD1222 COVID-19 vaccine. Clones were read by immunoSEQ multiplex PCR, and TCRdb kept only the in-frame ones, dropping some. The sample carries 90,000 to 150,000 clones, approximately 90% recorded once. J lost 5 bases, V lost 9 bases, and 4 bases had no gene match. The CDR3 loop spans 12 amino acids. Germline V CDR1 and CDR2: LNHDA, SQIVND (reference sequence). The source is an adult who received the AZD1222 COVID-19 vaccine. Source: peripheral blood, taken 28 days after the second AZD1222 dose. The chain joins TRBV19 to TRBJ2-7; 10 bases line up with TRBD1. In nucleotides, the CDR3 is TGTGCCAGGGGGACAGGGGTTGACGAGCAGTACTTC. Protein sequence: CARGTGVDEQYF.